The T cell receptor beta chain under discussion was sequenced for a study of blood T cell repertoires in COVID-19 (dated by TCRdb to about 2020). Describing the broader study: The collaborator samples originated in the United States, Italy and Spain and spanned the acute and convalescent phases of COVID-19. Deeply sampled blood TCRbeta repertoires from subjects exposed to, actively infected with, or recovered from COVID-19 were included in the dataset. HLA class I and class II types, where available, came from metadata supplied by the sample provider rather than from assay-based typing. The repertoires were made available in a free public database intended to serve as a resource for research on the immune response to SARS-CoV-2. Sample metadata almost always included a de-identified subject ID, COVID-19 status, age in years and sex. The prospective study material was composed of cDNA or gDNA derived from T cells, B-cell-depleted T cells, or PBMCs. Samples came from the ongoing ImmuneRACE study (first 160 participants) plus 1,254 subjects from 6 global collaborators.

Whole blood was collected in K2EDTA tubes by collaborating institutions according to the institutions' own protocols. For TCRbeta analysis, collaborators shipped samples in one of three forms: frozen whole blood, isolated PBMCs, or DNA extracted from either of those sample types. The immunoSEQ Assay, a bias-controlled multiplex PCR, was used to amplify TCRbeta CDR3 regions from genomic DNA. Turning to the authors' computational methods: The number of nucleated cells in each sample was estimated by amplification of reference gene primers within the assay. To quantify the absolute abundance of each unique TCRbeta CDR3 rearrangement, sequence reads were collapsed and filtered. For each sample, productive Simpson clonality was calculated by taking the square root of Simpson's diversity index across productive rearrangements. Imported from immuneACCESS, the table was reduced by TCRdb to in-frame sequences with V and J called. These copies leave out some clones; in studies compared against another copy, an unresolved V gene accounts for under half, and the cause of the remainder is not known. V and J calls and clone size are copied from that table; D and trimming were computed from the DNA. Here the sample has roughly 100,000 clones; roughly 90% occur a single time. About 3.5% of the sample lies in the top ten.

What the authors observed across the whole study: The quantity of clinical and demographic metadata differed by source and by participant and was supplied without curation.

On this clone itself: Its antigen has not been determined. Within one base of it there is no much larger clone, and no base qualities were kept.

Measured from the cysteine to the phenylalanine, the CDR3 is 15 residues long. Here the CDR3 DNA is all that survives: 45 bases in frame from base 1. CDR1 KGHSH and CDR2 LQKENI are derived from the germline V gene. The junction shows trimming of 3 bases on V and 7 bases on J, plus 15 bases between the germline ends. This sequence originates from a woman aged 55 to 70 with acute or convalescent COVID-19. The chain is made from TRBV18 and TRBJ1-4; there is no confident call for the D gene. The material sequenced was peripheral blood. The DNA sequence is TGTGCCAGCTCACCGCGGGGAGGGAGTGGTGAAAAACTGTTTTTT. This yields the protein CASSPRGGSGEKLFF.